In its sample, the clone carrying this T cell receptor beta chain was seen a few times. The data belong to a study of cytomegalovirus exposure and HLA in healthy donors. The PCR ran on 60 Vbeta and 13 Jbeta primers. Clones were sequenced by immunoSEQ multiplex PCR, and TCRdb holds only the in-frame ones, with some missing. The sample has 99,000 or so clones, 9.5% to 15% seen once; the top ten hold approximately 15%. This CDR3 contains 15 residues. After removal of 5 bases from V and 5 bases from J, the junction contained 7 bases not matched to a gene. Germline V gene lookup returns CDR1 MGHDK and CDR2 SYGVNS.

This clonotype was sampled from a man aged 40-55 years in good health and CMV-seropositive. Sequencing input: PBMCs. The V and J genes are TRBV25-1 and TRBJ2-5, with 11 positions matching TRBD2. The CDR3 nucleotides read TGTGCCAGCAGTCGTAGCGGGAGGGCCGGGGAGACCCAGTACTTC. It codes for CASSRSGRAGETQYF.